The 29 T cell receptor beta chains below come from one sample, sequenced in a study of shared clonotypes between healthy human individuals (dated by TCRdb to the early 2020s). CD8 naive samples were obtained by positive selection for CCR7 among CD45RO-negative cells, yielding a CD45RA+CCR7+ population from which TemRA cells were excluded. The library was generated by the immunoSEQ multiplex PCR assay. What TCRdb holds here is the immuneACCESS table cut down to in-frame rearrangements. Part of the clones is not present; checked against another copy, under half of the missing clones reflect an unresolved V gene, and the others are unexplained. This sample lists about 2 million clones; over 85% were detected once. The top ten constitute 1.2% of the sample. Sequencing was done on a sample of naive CD8+ T cells sorted from blood. Interpreted using the paper, the cell subset or site label stands for: CD45RA+CCR7+. The receptors were gathered from a young man in good health.

This clone was seen a few times. The chain joins TRBV10-1 to TRBJ1-5; 8 bases agree with TRBD1. V was clipped by 10 bases and J by 0 bases; unmatched bases: 14. The V gene's germline CDR1 is WNHNN and CDR2 SYGVQD (reference sequence). CDR3 length: 17 amino acids. CDR3: CATVTGAENGSNQPQHF. The CDR3 region has the DNA TGCGCCACCGTGACAGGGGCGGAAAATGGTAGCAATCAGCCCCAGCATTTT.

V usage is TRBV7-6 and J usage is TRBJ1-1; perhaps TRBD1 as D (6 bases). The CDR3 sequence is 14 residues long. Per germline, CDR1 SGHVS and CDR2 FNYEAQ. V was clipped by 2 bases and J by 11 bases, with 18 bases between them. This CDR3 is CASSLTPGADNAFF. CDR3 nucleotides: TGTGCCAGCAGCTTAACCCCAGGGGCGGACAATGCTTTCTTT.

This clone is a singleton in its sample. The rearrangement uses TRBV9 and TRBJ2-2; D gene uncertain. There are 12 residues in the CDR3. The V end lost 0 bases, the J end lost 7 bases, and 4 bases lay between the germline ends. Germline-derived CDR1 and CDR2 are SGDLS and YYNGEE. Here the CDR3 reads CASSVDVGELFF. The CDR3 coding sequence is TGTGCCAGCAGCGTAGACGTCGGGGAGCTGTTTTTT. The full variable domain, with the rest looked up from reference TRBV9 and TRBJ2-2, is DSGVTQTPKHLITATGQRVTLRCSPRSGDLSVYWYQQSLDQGLQFLIQYYNGEERAKGNILERFSAQQFPDLHSELNLSSLELGDSALYFCASSVDVGELFFGEGSRLTVL.

V usage is TRBV30 and J usage is TRBJ1-5, with no clear D. The V gene lost 1 base and the J gene lost 1 base, with 11 bases spanning the gap. CDR3 size: 15 residues. Germline V gene sequence: CDR1 GTSNPN, CDR2 SVGIG (reference sequence). The CDR3 coding sequence is TGTGCCTGGAGTGGGTCGGGTAGCAGCAATCAGCCCCAGCATTTT. Residues: CAWSGSGSSNQPQHF.

CDR3 protein: CANGDSAKNIQYF. CDR3 bases: TGTGCTAACGGGGATAGTGCCAAAAACATTCAGTACTTC. This rearrangement joins TRBV7-7 to TRBJ2-4; maybe TRBD2 (5 bases). Looked up from germline, CDR1 is SSHAT and CDR2 is FNYEAQ (reference sequence). CDR3 size: 13 residues.

With respect to this clone: The identical CDR3 is also encoded by other nucleotide sequences in the sample. This chain uses TRBV19 with TRBJ1-1, with D unclear. The germline V gene has CDR1 LNHDA and CDR2 SQIVND (reference sequence). The CDR3 loop spans 13 amino acids. Trimming left V 3 bases short and J 5 bases short, with 10 bases between. The DNA for the CDR3 is TGTGCCAGTAGTATGGGCCTAGGGACTGAAGCTTTCTTT. Protein product: CASSMGLGTEAFF.

This chain links TRBV9 with TRBJ2-3, with TRBD2 matching 10 bases. J lost 3 bases, V lost 4 bases, and 5 bases had no gene match. The CDR3 runs to 15 residues. The germline V gene encodes CDR1 SGDLS and CDR2 YYNGEE. The CDR3 sequence is CASSPLTSGTDTQYF. The CDR3 nucleotides are TGTGCCAGCAGCCCACTGACTAGCGGGACAGATACGCAGTATTTT.

The gene calls are TRBV7-9 and TRBJ1-3; D unresolved. Germline-derived CDR1 and CDR2 are SEHNR and FQNEAQ (reference sequence). This CDR3 has 14 amino acids. V lost 1 base to trimming and J lost 2 bases, with 6 bases between them. The CDR3 nucleotides read TGTGCCAGCAGCTTAGAAGGCCCTGGAAACACCATATATTTT. It is translated as CASSLEGPGNTIYF.

This clone has only a few counts. The chain combines TRBV6-1 with TRBJ1-3; D uncertain. V was pared by 3 bases and J by 10 bases, with 13 bases between. This CDR3 has 13 residues. Germline V gives CDR1 MNHNS, CDR2 SASEGT. CDR3: CASSEGFPRTIYF. The CDR3 DNA reads as TGTGCCAGCAGTGAGGGATTTCCGAGGACCATATATTTT.

CDR3 bases: TGTGCCAGCAGTAAGGACAAATCCGGGACTAGCGGAAACACAGATACGCAGTATTTT. This codes for CASSKDKSGTSGNTDTQYF. The chain recombines TRBV2 with TRBJ2-3, with TRBD2 matching 11 bases. Germline V gene sequence: CDR1 SNHLY, CDR2 FYNNEI. The length of the CDR3 is 19 residues. Unmatched junction bases numbered 15, after V lost 5 bases and J lost 2 bases.

The CDR3 sequence is CASNGTADQETQYF. CDR3 coding DNA: TGTGCCAGCAATGGGACAGCCGACCAAGAGACCCAGTACTTC. The V and J genes are TRBV11-1 and TRBJ2-5, with 7 positions matching TRBD1. The germline V gene has CDR1 SGHAT and CDR2 FQDESV (reference sequence). Germline trimming cut 7 bases from V and 0 bases from J; bases unmatched to any gene: 5. The CDR3 is made up of 14 amino acids. Full variable domain (rest looked up from reference TRBV11-1 and TRBJ2-5): EAEVAQSPRYKITEKSQAVAFWCDPISGHATLYWYRQILGQGPELLVQFQDESVVDDSQLPKDRFSAERLKGVDSTLKIQPAELGDSAMYLCASNGTADQETQYFGPGTRLLVL.

The chain combines TRBV9 with TRBJ2-7; TRBD1 or TRBD2 may be the D gene (6 bases each). Germline loops: CDR1 SGDLS, CDR2 YYNGEE. The CDR3 covers 15 residues. V shed 0 bases and J shed 3 bases, with 13 bases lying between them. DNA for the CDR3: TGTGCCAGCAGCGTAGCTATGGGGGGCGGCTACGAGCAGTACTTC. It codes for CASSVAMGGGYEQYF.

The CDR3 loop reads CASSYSSEDSYEQYF. The CDR3 bases are TGTGCCAGCAGTTACTCTAGCGAGGATTCCTACGAGCAGTACTTC. This chain connects TRBV6-6 to TRBJ2-7; D possibly corresponds to TRBD2 (5 bases). Germline CDR1 MNHNY, CDR2 SVGAGI (reference sequence). V was trimmed by 0 bases and J by 1 base, leaving 10 bases between them. The CDR3 is 15 residues long.

V usage is TRBV30 and J usage is TRBJ2-5; D might be TRBD2 (5 bases). V dropped 0 bases and J dropped 5 bases, with 13 bases sitting between them. Germline V gives CDR1 GTSNPN, CDR2 SVGIG (reference sequence). The CDR3 totals 14 residues. The CDR3, as DNA: TGTGCCTGGAGTGTATCGGGGTTGATCGAGACCCAGTACTTC. This sequence encodes CAWSVSGLIETQYF.

Comments on this clone: Other DNA sequences in this sample translate to the same CDR3. The chain uses TRBV6-6 and TRBJ1-1; D remains ambiguous. CDR1 and CDR2 (germline): MNHNY, SVGAGI (reference sequence). The CDR3 sequence is 13 residues long. V lost 2 bases to trimming and J lost 0 bases, with 4 bases between them. CDR3 sequence reads: CASSYEVNTEAFF. DNA of the CDR3: TGTGCCAGCAGTTACGAAGTGAACACTGAAGCTTTCTTT.

The V call is TRBV28, the J call TRBJ1-4; D is unresolved. This CDR3 comprises 12 residues. V lost 8 bases to trimming and J lost 14 bases, with 18 bases between them. Per the germline V gene, CDR1 is MDHEN and CDR2 is SYDVKM. CDR3 region: CASRSFSEGLFF. DNA for the CDR3: TGTGCCAGCCGGAGCTTCAGCGAAGGGCTGTTTTTT. Full variable domain (missing parts from reference TRBV28 and TRBJ1-4): DVKVTQSSRYLVKRTGEKVFLECVQDMDHENMFWYRQDPGLGLRLIYFSYDVKMKEKGDIPEGYSVSREKKERFSLILESASTNQTSMYLCASRSFSEGLFFGSGTQLSVL.

The CDR3 DNA reads as TGTGCCACCAGCACCCAAGGACGGATTGAAGCTTTCTTT. Encoded protein: CATSTQGRIEAFF. The chain employs TRBV15 and TRBJ1-1, with no clear D. The CDR3 runs 13 residues. Per the germline V gene, CDR1 is LNHNV and CDR2 is YYDKDF (reference sequence). V shed 4 bases and J shed 7 bases, with 13 bases lying between them.

The chain links TRBV5-1 to TRBJ1-4; 7 bases line up with TRBD1. V lost 2 bases and J lost 10; bases outside the gene matches: 14. Germline V gene data show CDR1 as SGHRS and CDR2 as YFSETQ. CDR3 length: 16 residues. The CDR3 nucleotides read TGCGCCAGCAGCTTATCGGGACAGCCAACGGAGGGAAAACTGTTTTTT. Its protein is CASSLSGQPTEGKLFF. Based on the CDR3 plus reference TRBV5-1 and TRBJ1-4, the full variable domain is KAGVTQTPRYLIKTRGQQVTLSCSPISGHRSVSWYQQTPGQGLQFLFEYFSETQRNKGNFPGRFSGRQFSNSRSEMNVSTLELGDSALYLCASSLSGQPTEGKLFFGSGTQLSVL.

The chain recombines TRBV4-1 with TRBJ1-5, with 9 bases matching TRBD1. The germline gives CDR1 MGHRA, CDR2 YSYEKL. This CDR3 spans 16 amino acids. The trim removed 3 bases at V and 3 bases at J, leaving 6 bases unmatched. This CDR3 reads CASSHRTGASNQPQHF. The CDR3 region has the DNA TGCGCCAGCAGCCACCGGACAGGGGCCTCCAATCAGCCCCAGCATTTT.

The chain joins TRBV6-5 to TRBJ2-1, with TRBD2 identical over 10 bases. This CDR3 is built from 16 residues. Germline CDR1 is MNHEY and CDR2 is SVGAGI. Trimming removed 1 base from V and 8 bases from J; junction bases left unmatched: 8. The CDR3 sequence: CASSYLGTSAGDEQFF. DNA for the CDR3: TGTGCCAGCAGTTACTTGGGGACTAGCGCTGGTGATGAGCAGTTCTTC.

The gene calls are TRBV11-2 and TRBJ2-2; the D gene could be TRBD1 or TRBD2 (7 bases each). This CDR3 contains 16 residues. Germline loops: CDR1 SGHAT, CDR2 FQNNGV. V lost 1 base to trimming and J lost 4 bases, with 13 bases between them. CDR3 in DNA: TGTGCCAGCAGCTTAGCCCAGGGGGAGGGCACCGGGGAGCTGTTTTTT. Its protein product is CASSLAQGEGTGELFF.

CDR3 coding DNA: TGCAGCGTTTTAGCGGGGGGGTACGAGCAGTACTTC. Encoded protein: CSVLAGGYEQYF. This chain connects TRBV29-1 to TRBJ2-7, with 11 bases identical to TRBD2. Per germline, CDR1 SQVTM and CDR2 ANQGSEA. The junction had 1 base not matched to a gene; V was cut back by 5 bases and J by 4 bases. The CDR3 has 12 residues.

The J gene is TRBJ2-7, the V gene TRBV28; no reliable D call. Trimming left V 2 bases short and J 2 bases short, with 16 bases between. In germline, CDR1 is MDHEN, CDR2 SYDVKM. The CDR3 has 16 amino acids. The CDR3 region has the DNA TGTGCCAGCAGTTTACGCAAGGTCGTCTTTCCCTACGAGCAGTACTTC. Translation: CASSLRKVVFPYEQYF.

The chain links TRBV4-2 to TRBJ2-7; D is unclear. The germline V gene has CDR1 LGHNA and CDR2 YNFKEQ. Trimming cost V 0 bases and J 5 bases, with 17 bases left between them. This CDR3 spans 16 amino acids. As DNA, the CDR3 is TGTGCCAGCAGCCAAGATTATGGGGAAGGCGTAGACGAGCAGTACTTC. Protein product: CASSQDYGEGVDEQYF.

The V and J genes are TRBV5-6 and TRBJ2-7, with D maybe TRBD2 (6 bases). Germline lookup yields CDR1 SGHDT and CDR2 YYEEEE. Between the trimmed V and J ends, which lost 4 bases and 5 bases, there was a span of 19 bases. There are 15 residues in the CDR3. CDR3: CASSAGPRAYNEQYF. Here the CDR3 DNA reads TGTGCCAGCAGCGCGGGACCAAGGGCTTATAACGAGCAGTACTTC.

V usage is TRBV10-3 and J usage is TRBJ2-7; D possibly matches TRBD1 or TRBD2 (5 bases each). Trimming pared 4 bases from V and 3 bases from J, leaving 7 bases between. The germline V gene has CDR1 ENHRY and CDR2 SYGVKD. The CDR3 covers 12 residues. The CDR3 here is CAISGDDYEQYF. For the CDR3, the DNA is TGTGCCATCAGTGGGGACGACTACGAGCAGTACTTC.

V gene TRBV5-5 combines with J gene TRBJ2-7, with D unclear. Germline assignment: CDR1 SGHKS and CDR2 YYEKEE (reference sequence). This CDR3 contains 13 residues. V lost 4 bases, J lost 0 bases, and 8 bases lay in between. DNA of the CDR3: TGTGCCAGCAGCCCCGGATCCTCCTACGAGCAGTACTTC. Its translation: CASSPGSSYEQYF.

The chain is built from TRBV4-1 and TRBJ2-1, with D possibly being TRBD2 (7 bases). V lost 0 bases and J lost 2, with 11 bases in between. CDR1 is MGHRA, CDR2 YSYEKL, per germline. The CDR3 contains 16 residues. CDR3: CASSQEGAGAYNEQFF. The CDR3 nucleotides are TGCGCCAGCAGCCAAGAGGGGGCGGGGGCCTACAATGAGCAGTTCTTC.

The J gene is TRBJ2-5, the V gene TRBV7-9; weak D call: TRBD1 (5 bases). Germline values: CDR1 SEHNR, CDR2 FQNEAQ (reference sequence). V was trimmed by 5 bases and J by 0 bases, leaving 7 bases between them. The CDR3 runs to 13 residues. CDR3: CASSEQDQETQYF. As DNA, the CDR3 is TGTGCCAGCAGCGAACAGGACCAAGAGACCCAGTACTTC.